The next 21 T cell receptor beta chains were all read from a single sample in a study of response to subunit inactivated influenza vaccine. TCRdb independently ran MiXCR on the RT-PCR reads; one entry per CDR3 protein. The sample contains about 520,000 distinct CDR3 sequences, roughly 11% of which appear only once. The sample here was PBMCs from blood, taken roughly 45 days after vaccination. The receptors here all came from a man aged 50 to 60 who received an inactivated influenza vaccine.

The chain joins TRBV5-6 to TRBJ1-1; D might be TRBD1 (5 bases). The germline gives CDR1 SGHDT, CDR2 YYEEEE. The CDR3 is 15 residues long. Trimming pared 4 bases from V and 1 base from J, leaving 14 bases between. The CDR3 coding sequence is TGTGCCAGCAGCACTGAGGACATCCCGAACACTGAAGCTTTCTTT. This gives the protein CASSTEDIPNTEAFF.

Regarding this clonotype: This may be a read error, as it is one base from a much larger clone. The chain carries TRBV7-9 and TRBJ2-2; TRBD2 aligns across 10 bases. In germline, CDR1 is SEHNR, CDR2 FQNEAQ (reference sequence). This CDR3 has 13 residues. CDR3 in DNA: TGTGCCAGCAGCACTAGCGGGGTCGGGGAGCTGTCTTTT. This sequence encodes CASSTSGVGELSF.

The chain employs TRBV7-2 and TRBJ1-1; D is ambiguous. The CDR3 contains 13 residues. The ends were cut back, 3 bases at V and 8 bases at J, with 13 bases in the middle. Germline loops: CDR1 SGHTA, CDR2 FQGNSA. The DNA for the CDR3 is TGTGCCAGCAGCTTCGGGTATCAAGGGGAAGCTTTCTTT. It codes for CASSFGYQGEAFF.

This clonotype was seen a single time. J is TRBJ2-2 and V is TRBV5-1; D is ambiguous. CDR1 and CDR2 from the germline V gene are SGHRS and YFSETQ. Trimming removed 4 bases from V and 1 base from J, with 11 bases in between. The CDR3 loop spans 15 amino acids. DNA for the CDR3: TGCGCCAGCAGCGCGCGTCTGGGGAACACCGGGGAGCTGTTTTTT. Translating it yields CASSARLGNTGELFF.

The CDR3 here is CASSPGGQIYNEQFF. The DNA of the CDR3 is TGTGCCAGCAGTCCGGGGGGGCAGATATACAATGAGCAGTTCTTC. This rearrangement joins TRBV12-3 or TRBV12-4 to TRBJ2-1; 8 nucleotides line up with TRBD2. The CDR3 extends over 15 amino acids. V lost 5 bases to trimming and J lost 4 bases; unmatched junction nucleotides: 7.

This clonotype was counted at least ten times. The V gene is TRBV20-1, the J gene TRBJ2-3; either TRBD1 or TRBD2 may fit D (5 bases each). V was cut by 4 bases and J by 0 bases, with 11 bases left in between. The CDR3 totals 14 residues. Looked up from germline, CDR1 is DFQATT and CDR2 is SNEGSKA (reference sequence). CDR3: CSAKRGGSTDTQYF. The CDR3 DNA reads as TGCAGTGCTAAAAGGGGCGGGAGCACAGATACGCAGTATTTT.

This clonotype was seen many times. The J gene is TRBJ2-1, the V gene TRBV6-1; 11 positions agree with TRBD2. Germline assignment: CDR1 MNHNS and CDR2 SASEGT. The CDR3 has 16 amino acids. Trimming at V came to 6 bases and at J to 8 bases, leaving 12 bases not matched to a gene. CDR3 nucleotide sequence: TGTGCCAGCAGACGACCCGGGACTAGCGGAAATTATGAGCAGTTCTTC. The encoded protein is CASRRPGTSGNYEQFF.

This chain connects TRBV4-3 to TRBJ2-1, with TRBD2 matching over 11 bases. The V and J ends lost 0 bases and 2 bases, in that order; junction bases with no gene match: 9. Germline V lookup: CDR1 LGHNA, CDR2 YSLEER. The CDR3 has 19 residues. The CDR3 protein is CASSQDFLAGGPTYNEQFF. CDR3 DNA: TGCGCCAGCAGCCAAGATTTTCTAGCGGGAGGCCCAACCTACAATGAGCAGTTCTTC.

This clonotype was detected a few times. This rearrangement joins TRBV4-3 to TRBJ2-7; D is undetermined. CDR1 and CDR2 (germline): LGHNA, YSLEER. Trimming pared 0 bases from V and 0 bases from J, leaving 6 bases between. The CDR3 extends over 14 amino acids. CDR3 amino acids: CASSQERGSYEQYF. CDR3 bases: TGCGCCAGCAGCCAAGAGCGCGGCTCCTACGAGCAGTACTTC.

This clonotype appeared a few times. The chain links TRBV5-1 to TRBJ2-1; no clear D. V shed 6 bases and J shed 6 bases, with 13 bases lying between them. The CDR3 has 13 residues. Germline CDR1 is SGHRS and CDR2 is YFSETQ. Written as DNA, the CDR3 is TGCGCCAGCACAGCCAATTCGGGCAATGAGCAGTTCTTC. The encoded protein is CASTANSGNEQFF. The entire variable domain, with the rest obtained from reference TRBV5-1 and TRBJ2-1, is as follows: KAGVTQTPRYLIKTRGQQVTLSCSPISGHRSVSWYQQTPGQGLQFLFEYFSETQRNKGNFPGRFSGRQFSNSRSEMNVSTLELGDSALYLCASTANSGNEQFFGPGTRLTVL.

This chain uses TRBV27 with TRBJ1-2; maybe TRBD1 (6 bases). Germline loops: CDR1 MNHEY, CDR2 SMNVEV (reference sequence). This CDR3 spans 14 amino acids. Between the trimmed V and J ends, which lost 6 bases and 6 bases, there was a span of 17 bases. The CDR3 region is CASSPLGAPDGYTF. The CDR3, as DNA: TGTGCCAGCAGCCCACTGGGGGCGCCGGATGGCTACACCTTC.

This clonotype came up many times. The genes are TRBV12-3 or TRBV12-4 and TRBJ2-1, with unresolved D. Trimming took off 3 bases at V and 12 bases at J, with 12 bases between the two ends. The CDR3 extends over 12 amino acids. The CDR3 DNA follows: TGTGCCAGCAGTTTTGTCTCGGATTTGCAGTTCTTC. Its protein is CASSFVSDLQFF.

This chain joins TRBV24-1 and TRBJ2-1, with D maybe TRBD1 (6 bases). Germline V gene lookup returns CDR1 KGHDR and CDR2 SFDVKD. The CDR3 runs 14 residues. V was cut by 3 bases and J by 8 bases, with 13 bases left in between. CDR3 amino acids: CATSDTPGHDEQFF. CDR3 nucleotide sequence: TGTGCCACCAGTGATACCCCGGGACATGATGAGCAGTTCTTC.

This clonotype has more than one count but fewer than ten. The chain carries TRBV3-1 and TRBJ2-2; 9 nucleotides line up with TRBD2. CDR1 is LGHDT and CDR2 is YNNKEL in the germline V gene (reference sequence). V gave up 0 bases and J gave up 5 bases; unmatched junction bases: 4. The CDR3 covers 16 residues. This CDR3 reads CASSQDSGSWTGELFF. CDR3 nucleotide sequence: TGTGCCAGCAGCCAAGATAGCGGGAGTTGGACCGGGGAGCTGTTTTTT.

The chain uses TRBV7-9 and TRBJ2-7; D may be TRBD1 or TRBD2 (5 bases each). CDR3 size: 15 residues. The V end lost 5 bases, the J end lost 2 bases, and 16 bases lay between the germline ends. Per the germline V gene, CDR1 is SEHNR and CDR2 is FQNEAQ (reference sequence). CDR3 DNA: TGTGCCAGCAGCAACGGCCCCGGGACCCCCTACGAGCAGTACTTC. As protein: CASSNGPGTPYEQYF.

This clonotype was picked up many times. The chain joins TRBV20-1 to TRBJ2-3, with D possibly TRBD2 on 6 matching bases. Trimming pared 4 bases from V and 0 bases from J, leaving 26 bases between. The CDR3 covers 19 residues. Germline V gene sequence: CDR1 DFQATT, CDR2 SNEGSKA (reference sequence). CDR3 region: CSAKDTKAGSRGSTDTQYF. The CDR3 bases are TGCAGTGCTAAAGACACCAAGGCGGGGAGTCGGGGTAGCACAGATACGCAGTATTTT.

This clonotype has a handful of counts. The DNA for the CDR3 is TGTGCCAGCAGCTTGCAGCGGGGGGGGGACAATGAGCAGTTCTTC. Residues: CASSLQRGGDNEQFF. V gene TRBV5-6 combines with J gene TRBJ2-1; 10 bases are shared with TRBD2. Trimming took 1 base from V and 5 from J; bases not matched to a gene: 3. Germline values: CDR1 SGHDT, CDR2 YYEEEE. The CDR3 runs 15 residues.

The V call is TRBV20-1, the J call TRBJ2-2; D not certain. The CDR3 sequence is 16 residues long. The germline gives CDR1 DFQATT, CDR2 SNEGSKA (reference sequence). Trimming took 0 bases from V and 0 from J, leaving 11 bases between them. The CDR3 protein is CSARELQKSNTGELFF. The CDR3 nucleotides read TGCAGTGCTAGAGAGTTACAGAAATCGAACACCGGGGAGCTGTTTTTT.

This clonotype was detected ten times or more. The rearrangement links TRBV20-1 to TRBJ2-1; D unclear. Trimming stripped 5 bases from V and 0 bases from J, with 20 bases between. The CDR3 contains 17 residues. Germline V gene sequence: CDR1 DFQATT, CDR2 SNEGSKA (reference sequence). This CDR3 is CSAHPPIQHSSYNEQFF. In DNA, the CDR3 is TGCAGTGCTCATCCCCCCATTCAGCACAGCTCCTACAATGAGCAGTTCTTC.

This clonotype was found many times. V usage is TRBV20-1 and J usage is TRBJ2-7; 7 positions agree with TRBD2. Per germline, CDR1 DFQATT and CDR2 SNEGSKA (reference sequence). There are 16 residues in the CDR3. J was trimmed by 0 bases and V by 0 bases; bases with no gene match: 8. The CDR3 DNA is TGCAGTGCTAGAGAAGACGGACTAGAGGTCTCCTACGAGCAGTACTTC. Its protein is CSAREDGLEVSYEQYF.

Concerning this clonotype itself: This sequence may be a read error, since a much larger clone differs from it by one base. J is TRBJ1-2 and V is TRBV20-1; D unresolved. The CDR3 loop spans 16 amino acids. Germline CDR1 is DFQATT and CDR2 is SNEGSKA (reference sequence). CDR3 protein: CCARDRRARANYGYTF. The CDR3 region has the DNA TGCTGTGCTAGAGATCGTCGGGCGAGAGCTAACTATGGCTACACCTTC.